This T cell receptor (beta chain) appears in the sequencing data of a study of tumor-infiltrating lymphocytes in primary liver carcinoma. Overall study results and limits: Tumor specimens were characterized by a significantly higher top-250-clone fraction than blood (p = 0.039).

Total RNA (around 500 ng) served as template for TCR beta cDNA synthesis primed by a constant-region primer. Construction of TCR beta libraries relied on three successive nested multiplex PCR rounds employing slightly modified ARM-PCR. A C-beta reverse primer was combined with TRBV1-TRBV30 forward primers in the first two PCR rounds, and each round had around 11 cycles. TCRdb passed the multiplex PCR reads through MiXCR, listing each CDR3 protein once. Found here are under 150,000 distinct CDR3 sequences, around 70% of them singletons; the top ten hold more than 8%. In the case of this clonotype: Its antigen remains unknown. Germline and junction disagree at one end, which may indicate a read error.

RNA and DNA were co-extracted from approximately 20-30 mg of unsorted bulk tissue. The CDR3 sequence is 15 residues long. CDR1 and CDR2 (germline): PRHDT, FYEKMQ (reference sequence). Input material: tumor-adjacent normal liver tissue. The chain couples TRBV13 to TRBJ2-1; a possible D gene is TRBD1 (6 bases). This TCR came from an older woman with primary liver carcinoma and hepatitis B virus infection. Here the CDR3 reads CASSFYGTRGHEQLF. For the CDR3, the DNA is TGTGCCAGCAGCTTCTACGGGACAAGAGGCCATGAGCAGCTCTTC.